This T cell receptor (beta chain) was documented in a study of beta chain features in type 1 diabetes. The overall study: Cells sorted and examined across all samples totaled approximately 100,000,000. Study-level findings and limits: Possible PCR preference for shorter templates applied equally to patients and controls.

Around 110 mL of blood, on average, came from one heparinised draw per donor. Every bit of the isolated RNA underwent reverse transcription, so sequencing read expressed TCRB transcripts. The assay was immunoSEQ multiplex PCR, and TCRdb's table has in-frame clones only and misses some. The sample lists 10,000 to 15,000 clones, over 40% seen once, with 0.85% to 1% in the top ten. A remark on this clone: The target antigen is unknown.

CDR1 is MNHNS and CDR2 is SASEGT in the germline V gene. This CDR3 contains 16 residues. Trimming cost V 4 bases and J 3 bases; bases outside gene matches: 6. This sequence joins TRBV6-1 and TRBJ2-2, with 9 bases identical to TRBD1. The source of this sequence is a man aged 18 to 30 in good health. The source material was stem cell memory CD4+ T cells from blood. CDR3 in DNA: TGTGCCAGCAGTGCGGACAGGGGAAGGTACACCGGGGAGCTGTTTTTT. Amino acid sequence: CASSADRGRYTGELFF.